A selection of T cell receptor beta chains follows, all from one sample in a study of blood T cell repertoires in COVID-19. The method was immunoSEQ multiplex PCR; TCRdb's version includes in-frame clones alone and lacks a portion of them. The sample includes under 250,000 clones, around 84% seen only once; the top ten take 3% to 4%. What was sequenced was peripheral blood. The receptor set was obtained from a woman aged 18-29 years with acute or convalescent COVID-19. The CDR3 runs from the conserved cysteine through the conserved F or W. Each record gives: D gene, V gene, clone size, J gene, CDR3 DNA, CDR3 protein. D genes are given only for firm matches. The size field is filled for only some rows; it gives once, few, many or a size class.

-	TRBV3-1/TRBV3-2	-	TRBJ1-4	TGTGCCAGCAGCATCAGGGGTTTGGGGAATGAAAAACTGTTTTTT	CASSIRGLGNEKLFF
TRBD1	TRBV28	-	TRBJ2-1	TGTGCCAGCAGCCAACGGACAGGGAACAATGAGCAGTTCTTC	CASSQRTGNNEQFF
-	TRBV5-1	-	TRBJ2-1	TGCGCCAGCAGCACATTAGGGGTTTTCTCCGCAGGGAATGAGCAGTTCTTC	CASSTLGVFSAGNEQFF
-	TRBV18	-	TRBJ2-3	TGTGCCAGCTCACCTTTACAGGGCTCTGGAGATACGCAGTATTTT	CASSPLQGSGDTQYF
-	TRBV30	-	TRBJ1-6	TGTGCCTGGAGTGTCGGGGATCTCAATTCACCCCTCCACTTT	CAWSVGDLNSPLHF
TRBD2	TRBV7-8	-	TRBJ2-4	TGTGCCAGCAGCTTAGCTGTATTTGGCGGGAGGGTCAAAAACATTCAGTACTTC	CASSLAVFGGRVKNIQYF
-	TRBV6-6	-	TRBJ1-1	TGTGCCAGCAGTCCCCCCGTGGGGGGGGTTAAAAAGAACACTGAAGCTTTCTTT	CASSPPVGGVKKNTEAFF
-	TRBV18	-	TRBJ2-5	TGTGCCAGCTCACCCTTGGCTAGCCAAGAGACCCAGTACTTC	CASSPLASQETQYF
-	TRBV25-1	-	TRBJ2-3	TGTGCCAGCAGTGAAGAGGGCACAGATACGCAGTATTTT	CASSEEGTDTQYF
TRBD2	TRBV24-1	once	TRBJ2-7	TGTGCCACCGGTCCAGCGGGAGAGTACGAGCAGTACTTC	CATGPAGEYEQYF
-	TRBV5-1	-	TRBJ1-1	TGCGCCAGCAGCTTGGTGTCCCTCCTCTTGGACTCTAACACTGAAGCTTTCTTT	CASSLVSLLLDSNTEAFF
TRBD1	TRBV18	-	TRBJ1-2	TGTGCCAGCTCGCCGGACAGGGCTCATGGCTACACCTTC	CASSPDRAHGYTF
TRBD1	TRBV19	-	TRBJ1-1	TGTGCCAGTAGTCGCACAGGGGCAGATACTGAAGCTTTCTTT	CASSRTGADTEAFF
-	TRBV11-3	-	TRBJ1-4	TGTGCCAGCAGCCAAGGCTCCCACAGGGATGAAAAACTGTTTTTT	CASSQGSHRDEKLFF
TRBD2	TRBV13	once	TRBJ2-3	TGTGCCAGCAGCCCAGGGGGGCTAGCGGGAGTAGATACGCAGTATTTT	CASSPGGLAGVDTQYF
TRBD2	TRBV18	-	TRBJ2-3	TGTGCCAGCTCACGTGACACCACTAGCGTAAAAGCAGATACGCAGTATTTT	CASSRDTTSVKADTQYF
TRBD2	TRBV4-3	-	TRBJ2-1	TGCGCCAGCAGCCAAGGATTGCGGGAGATTAACAATGAGCAGTTCTTC	CASSQGLREINNEQFF
TRBD1	TRBV6-5	-	TRBJ1-6	TGTGCCAGCAGGGCAGGGGGCAAAGGTTCACCCCTCCACTTT	CASRAGGKGSPLHF
TRBD2	TRBV19	-	TRBJ2-3	TGTGCCAGTACCCCTGGGGCTAGCGGGAGCAAGAGCACAGATACGCAGTATTTT	CASTPGASGSKSTDTQYF
TRBD1	TRBV5-1	few	TRBJ2-3	TGCGCCAGCAGCCCGGGACAGATCCCTACAGATACGCAGTATTTT	CASSPGQIPTDTQYF
-	TRBV27	few	TRBJ1-1	TGTGCCAGCAGCCTAAAGAATCCTGGCAGGGTATTGAACACTGAAGCTTTCTTT	CASSLKNPGRVLNTEAFF
-	TRBV21-1	-	TRBJ2-7	TGTGCCAGCAGCTTTCGACAGGGGGAGGCCTACGAGCAGTACTTC	CASSFRQGEAYEQYF
TRBD1	TRBV3-1/TRBV3-2	few	TRBJ1-2	TGTGCCAGCAGCCAAGGGACAGGCCTAGGTGGCTATGGCTACACCTTC	CASSQGTGLGGYGYTF
TRBD1	TRBV15	-	TRBJ2-7	TGTGCCACGAGCAGGGGGCAGGGGGAAGGGTACGAGCAGTACTTC	CATSRGQGEGYEQYF
TRBD1	TRBV19	-	TRBJ1-1	TGTGCCAGTACTCGCGACAGGGGGAACACTGAAGCTTTCTTT	CASTRDRGNTEAFF
TRBD1	TRBV18	-	TRBJ2-5	TGTGCCAGCTCACCAGAACCGGGACAGGGGTGCTACTTC	CASSPEPGQGCYF
TRBD2	TRBV15	-	TRBJ2-1	TGTGCCACCAGCAGAGGTCGGGAGGGCGGCAATGAGCAGTTCTTC	CATSRGREGGNEQFF
TRBD2	TRBV11-2	-	TRBJ2-7	TGTGCCAGCAGCTATCCGGGCAGGGAGGGGAGTGAGCAGTACTTC	CASSYPGREGSEQYF
-	TRBV27	-	TRBJ1-5	TGTGCCAGCAGTTTACAGGGTTACAATCAGCCCCAGCATTTT	CASSLQGYNQPQHF
-	TRBV5-4	-	TRBJ2-7	TGTGCCAGCAGCCCGCTGGGGCCAGATACCTACGAGCAGTACTTC	CASSPLGPDTYEQYF
TRBD1	TRBV7-2	-	TRBJ1-5	TGTGCCAGCAGTCCCGGGACAGGGGGCAATCAGCCCCAGCATTTT	CASSPGTGGNQPQHF
-	TRBV4-2	-	TRBJ2-3	TGTGCCAGCAGCCTTAGCGACACAGATACGCAGTATTTT	CASSLSDTDTQYF
-	TRBV19	-	TRBJ2-1	TGTGCCAGTAGTATGGGGCAGGGTACCTACAATGAGCAGTTCTTC	CASSMGQGTYNEQFF
-	TRBV19	once	TRBJ2-2	TGTGCCAGTAGTCCCCACCAGGGGAACACCGGGGAGCTGTTTTTT	CASSPHQGNTGELFF
-	TRBV28	-	TRBJ1-1	TGTGCCAGCAGTTCGTCACGGGCTGAAGCTTTCTTT	CASSSSRAEAFF
-	TRBV18	once	TRBJ2-3	TGTGCCAGCTCACCTCAGGATACGCAGTATTTT	CASSPQDTQYF
TRBD2	TRBV5-8	-	TRBJ2-7	TGTGCCAGCGGCGGACTAGCGGGAGCATTTTACGAGCAGTACTTC	CASGGLAGAFYEQYF
-	TRBV19	-	TRBJ2-7	TGTGCCAGTAGTATCGGGCCAGGGAACTACGAGCAGTACTTC	CASSIGPGNYEQYF
-	TRBV6-5	-	TRBJ1-1	TGTGCCAGCAGCCTACAGGTGAACACTGAAGCTTTCTTT	CASSLQVNTEAFF
-	TRBV27	-	TRBJ2-3	TGTGCCAGCACCTCAACTAGCAGTCGCACAGATACGCAGTATTTT	CASTSTSSRTDTQYF
-	TRBV9	-	TRBJ2-3	TGTGCCAGCAGCGTAGGGCAAACGAGCACAGATACGCAGTATTTT	CASSVGQTSTDTQYF
-	TRBV6-5	-	TRBJ2-2	TGTGCCAGCAGTTACTCGACAGACACCGGGGAGCTGTTTTTT	CASSYSTDTGELFF
TRBD1	TRBV7-9	once	TRBJ1-3	TGTGCCAGCAGCTGGGCGCGGCAGGGGGCCTCATACTCTGGAAACACCATATATTTT	CASSWARQGASYSGNTIYF
-	TRBV18	few	TRBJ1-1	TGTGCCAGCTCACGAACAGAGAACACTGAAGCTTTCTTT	CASSRTENTEAFF
TRBD1	TRBV5-4	-	TRBJ2-7	TGTGCCAGCAGCTTGCCAGGGGGCGGCGACGAGCAGTACTTC	CASSLPGGGDEQYF
-	TRBV4-3	-	TRBJ2-1	TGCGCCAGCAGCCAAGAGATGGCCGGTCAGCGATCCAACAATGAGCAGTTCTTC	CASSQEMAGQRSNNEQFF
TRBD1	TRBV7-8	-	TRBJ1-6	TGTGCCAGCAGCTTAGCCCGGACAGGGGGCAATTCACCCCTCCACTTT	CASSLARTGGNSPLHF
-	TRBV6-5	-	TRBJ2-3	TGTGCCAGCAGTTACGCCCGGGACTCAAGCACAGATACGCAGTATTTT	CASSYARDSSTDTQYF
-	TRBV9	-	TRBJ2-2	TGTGCCAGCAGCGTAGAGGTAGCGATTGGCGGGGAGCTGTTTTTT	CASSVEVAIGGELFF
-	TRBV28	-	TRBJ1-5	TGTGCCAGCAATGGGGAGGGCAATCAGCCCCAGCATTTT	CASNGEGNQPQHF
TRBD2	TRBV7-2	-	TRBJ2-1	TGTGCCAGCAGCGCAGAAGCGGGGCTGAGCTACAATGAGCAGTTCTTC	CASSAEAGLSYNEQFF
TRBD1	TRBV2	-	TRBJ1-2	TGTGCCAGCAGTGAGGGCAGGGGGCTCGGTGGCTACACCTTC	CASSEGRGLGGYTF
-	TRBV30	-	TRBJ2-7	TGTGCCTGGAGTGTAACAGCCTACGAGCAGTACTTC	CAWSVTAYEQYF
-	TRBV5-4	-	TRBJ1-1	TGTGCCAGCAGCACGGGGGACCCCCGTAACACTGAAGCTTTCTTT	CASSTGDPRNTEAFF
-	TRBV6-5	few	TRBJ2-6	TGTGCCAGCAGTTATACTGGGGCCAACGTCCTGACTTTC	CASSYTGANVLTF
TRBD1	TRBV5-5	few	TRBJ1-6	TGTGCCAGCAGCTTCGCTTTGGACAGGTCGGCCTCACCCCTCCACTTT	CASSFALDRSASPLHF
-	TRBV20-1	-	TRBJ1-5	TGCAGTGCTAGTTGGGTGACAGGCAATCAGCCCCAGCATTTT	CSASWVTGNQPQHF
-	TRBV29-1	-	TRBJ2-2	TGCAGCGTTCTCGGGTTTGACACCGGGGAGCTGTTTTTT	CSVLGFDTGELFF
TRBD2	TRBV9	few	TRBJ2-1	TGTGCCAGCAGCGTAGAGGGACACCGGGGGAATAGCGGGGGTAATGAGCAGTTCTTC	CASSVEGHRGNSGGNEQFF
-	TRBV28	-	TRBJ1-2	TGTGCCAGCAGTCAGGGCTCTAACTATGGCTACACCTTC	CASSQGSNYGYTF